The 5 T cell receptor beta chains presented below share a single source sample, sequenced in a study of shared clonotypes between healthy human individuals. Clones were read by immunoSEQ multiplex PCR, and TCRdb kept only the in-frame ones, dropping some. Here the sample spans 2 million to 3 million clones, over 85% being singletons. Material: naive CD4+ T cells from PBMCs. Subset here: CD45RA+ positively selected. Receptors were obtained from a man younger than 35 in good health. Some clones in this sample may be carry-over from other donors' samples.

V gene TRBV4-1 combines with J gene TRBJ2-1; 13 bases line up with TRBD2. Germline V lookup: CDR1 MGHRA, CDR2 YSYEKL. The trim removed 3 bases at V and 2 bases at J, leaving 1 base unmatched. CDR3 length: 16 residues. CDR3 sequence reads: CASSHTSGRAYNEQFF. The CDR3 DNA reads as TGCGCCAGCAGCCACACTAGCGGGAGGGCCTACAATGAGCAGTTCTTC.

The chain combines TRBV4-3 with TRBJ2-6; the D is unclear. V lost 1 base and J 3 bases, leaving 10 bases between the germline ends. The V gene's germline CDR1 is LGHNA and CDR2 YSLEER. This CDR3 is 16 amino acids long. In nucleotides, the CDR3 is TGCGCCAGCAGCCAAGTCTGGGCTTTTGGGGCCAACGTCCTGACTTTC. This translates into CASSQVWAFGANVLTF.

The V gene is TRBV7-2, the J gene TRBJ1-3; no definite D call. CDR1 and CDR2 from the germline V gene are SGHTA and FQGNSA. CDR3 length: 14 residues. V gave up 2 bases and J gave up 1 base, with 6 bases separating them. CDR3 in DNA: TGTGCCAGCAGCTTATCCAGGTCTGGAAACACCATATATTTT. This codes for CASSLSRSGNTIYF.

In regard to this clone: An end of the junction does not agree with germline; a read error may underlie this. In the same sample, other DNA sequences code for this CDR3. This chain uses TRBV7-3 with TRBJ1-1; possible D gene TRBD1, 5 bases. The germline CDR1 and CDR2 sequences are SGHTA and FQGTGA. CDR3 size: 13 residues. The CDR3 here is CASSLTRDGEAFF. The CDR3 DNA reads TGTGCCAGCAGCCTAACCCGGGACGGAGAGGCTTTCTTT.

The rearrangement joins TRBV9 to TRBJ1-3, with D unresolved. The V gene lost 4 bases and the J gene lost 0 bases, with 14 bases spanning the gap. The germline CDR1 and CDR2 sequences are SGDLS and YYNGEE. This CDR3 comprises 16 residues. CDR3 sequence reads: CASSTRTALSGNTIYF. The DNA for the CDR3 is TGTGCCAGCAGCACCCGGACGGCGCTCTCTGGAAACACCATATATTTT.